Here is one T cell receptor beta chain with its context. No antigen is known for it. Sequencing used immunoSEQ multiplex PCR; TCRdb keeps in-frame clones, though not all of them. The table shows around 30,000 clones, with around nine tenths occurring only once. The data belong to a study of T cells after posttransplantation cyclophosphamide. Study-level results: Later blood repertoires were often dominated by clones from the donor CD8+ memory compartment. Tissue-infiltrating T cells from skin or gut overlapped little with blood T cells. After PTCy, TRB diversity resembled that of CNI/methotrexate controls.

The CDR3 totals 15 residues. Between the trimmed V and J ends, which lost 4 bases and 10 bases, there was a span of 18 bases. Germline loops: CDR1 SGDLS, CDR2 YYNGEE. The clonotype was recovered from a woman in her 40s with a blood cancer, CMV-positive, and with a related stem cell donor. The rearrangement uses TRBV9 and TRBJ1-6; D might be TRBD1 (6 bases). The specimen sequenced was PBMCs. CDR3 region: CASSSQQGSISPLHF. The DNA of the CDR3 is TGTGCCAGCAGCTCCCAACAGGGATCCATCTCACCCCTCCACTTT.